The subject of this entry is one T cell receptor beta chain. The table lists this clonotype with many counts. Which antigen it targets is not known. Base qualities were left out, and no much larger clone turns up one base away. Amplification of TCR beta CDR3 regions was carried out from RNA transcripts. The TCR CDR3 was subjected to a first round of RT-PCR using the HTBI primer set and the Qiagen OneStep RT-PCR kit. A second multiplex PCR round built the libraries, followed by size selection and purification. Libraries were sequenced paired-end with 100 bp reads on an Illumina HiSeq2000. For the original study's pipeline: SOAPnuke was used to process the raw data, with reads discarded if the reads contained adapters or uncalled bases, had a mean Phred below 15, or lacked an exact constant-primer or identifier match. COPE v1.2.5 was used to merge high-quality paired reads, and clonotypes were defined as unique nucleotide sequences. MiTCR v1.1 was used to align the clonotypes against IMGT TRBV, TRBD and TRBJ reference segments. The analysis was restricted to V-J combinations with a frequency above 0.0001, which together covered about 99% of the repertoires. The TCS score was defined as F50 (clonal expansion) divided by E x V (chaos), with BLOSUM62-based TCRdist calculated between CDR3 peptides within each V-J. Welch's t-statistics and random forest reduced roughly 540 V-J features to around 14, which were used in a naive Bayes classifier (R e1071). TCRdb reprocessing: public reads trimmed at Q25 with fastp, clones called with MiXCR, in-frame beta chains kept. CDR3 protein sequences are deduplicated, and each keeps its most common genes and DNA. None of the V and J calls come from the authors' own analysis; TCRdb made them. The sample table holds a few hundred thousand distinct CDR3 sequences, of which about 15% were seen once. 5.8% of the sample is held by the ten biggest clonotypes.

There are 16 amino acids in the CDR3, from cysteine to phenylalanine inclusive. Kept here is only the CDR3 DNA, which spans 48 bases and is read in frame from base 1. From V the trimming removes 5 bases and from J it removes 4 bases, while the gene matches leave 13 bases of the junction unaccounted for. The germline V gene yields MNHNS for CDR1 and SASEGT for CDR2. This record belongs to a study of T cells in Graves' hyperthyroidism and ophthalmopathy (dated by TCRdb to between 2017 and 2020). With respect to the entire study: Peripheral blood samples were taken at initial diagnosis, before any treatment was given. TCR V-J signatures able to tell the groups apart were searched for in a discovery cohort of 90 to 100 patients, of whom around 42 had Graves' ophthalmopathy and about 60 had stable Graves' hyperthyroidism. An independent validation cohort of 18 to 20 hyperthyroidism patients and about 15 patients who later progressed to ophthalmopathy tested prospective prediction of ophthalmopathy. The roughly 91 discovery patients were randomly divided into training and test sets at a 7:3 ratio. Thyroid tissue and blood T-cell repertoires from over 5 Graves' hyperthyroidism patients were also compared in the study. Following sampling, methimazole starting at 30 mg daily was given to hyperthyroidism patients, and high-dose intravenous methylprednisolone was given to ophthalmopathy patients. TCR Vbeta CDR3 sequencing of 130 to 150 peripheral blood samples (about 45 ophthalmopathy, roughly 72 hyperthyroidism and roughly 17 progressor patients) is reported in the paper. Beyond this particular receptor, the publication reports: In validation, the model predicted progression to ophthalmopathy a median of roughly six months before onset, with about 70% sensitivity and roughly 72% specificity. Most expanded thyroid clonotypes (frequency above 0.001) were also detected in blood, suggesting blood repertoires may reflect thyroid immune responses. In cross-validation, a model built on a 13 V-J signature told ophthalmopathy apart from stable hyperthyroidism with approximately 90% sensitivity and 81% to 82% specificity, and in testing the same model reached 80%/75%. Sample size was not statistically predetermined, and investigators were not blinded to group allocation.

Hyperthyroidism patients were aged 18 to 65 years and newly diagnosed, with disease duration of less than 2 months. The study excluded patients with uncontrolled infections, other autoimmune diseases, pregnancy or lactation. Diagnoses were based on clinical symptoms, serum thyroxine and TRAb, thyroid ultrasound and orbital computed tomography. For progressor patients, blood was drawn at the first diagnosis of hyperthyroidism, before any ophthalmopathy symptoms had appeared. PBMCs were separated from over 9 ml of fresh peripheral blood using Ficoll-Paque density gradient centrifugation. Patients classed as progressors first received a Graves' hyperthyroidism diagnosis and then went on to develop ophthalmopathy during follow-up. Total RNA was extracted with Trizol reagent, and quality was checked on an Agilent 2100 Bioanalyzer.

The clonotype was recovered from a woman younger than 45 with Graves' hyperthyroidism that later progressed to Graves' ophthalmopathy. Sample: blood. The chain employs TRBV6-1 and TRBJ1-1; TRBD1 agrees with 7 junctional bases. The CDR3 amino acid sequence is: CASSSFDRAVGTEAFF. The DNA reads as follows: TGTGCCAGCAGTTCCTTCGACAGGGCAGTGGGCACTGAAGCTTTCTTT.